Sequencing of this TCR beta chain was carried out in a study of blood T cells in healthy people across ages. Study observations and caveats: Naive CD4+ cell counts and diversity both ran higher in long-lived than in aged donors.

This clonotype was seen more than once but under ten times. Its antigen is currently unknown. A second PCR of roughly 6 to 12 cycles used a sample-barcoded 5' primer and a J-beta primer mix. TCRdb itself ran the 5' RACE reads through MiXCR, one entry per CDR3 protein. The sample holds approximately 780,000 distinct CDR3 sequences, roughly 24% seen once. The CDR3 is 15 residues long. CDR1 and CDR2 from the germline V gene are SQVTM and ANQGSEA. Trimming shortened V by 1 base and J by 6 bases, and 15 bases separated the two germline ends. The sample was also reused in another study, on T cells of mothers and their children. This second report adds: Second-PCR primer M1S introduced sample barcodes and 2-4 random nucleotides.

The source of this sequence is a boy younger than 18 in good health. This chain uses TRBV29-1 with TRBJ1-4, with a tentative D call TRBD1 (5 bases). Sequenced: blood. CDR3 bases: TGCAGCGTTGAAGTTAGCTGGAGGGGAGATGAAAAACTGTTTTTT. Its translation is CSVEVSWRGDEKLFF.